These 25 T cell receptor beta chains were all obtained from the same sample, sequenced in a study of OX40 agonist ivuxolimab in advanced cancers. Assay used: immunoSEQ multiplex PCR; TCRdb lists only in-frame clones, some missing. The sample contains about 100,000 clones, 91% of which appear only once. The specimen comprised CD4+ or CD8+ T cells sorted from blood, sampled in a trial of the OX40 agonist ivuxolimab. All receptors derive from an adult with an advanced solid tumor such as melanoma, head and neck, liver or kidney cancer.

The chain couples TRBV4-2 to TRBJ1-5; D is undetermined. CDR1 LGHNA and CDR2 YNFKEQ come from the germline V gene. The V and J ends lost 0 bases and 5 bases respectively, with 5 bases between them. This CDR3 is 13 amino acids long. CDR3 in DNA: TGTGCCAGCAGCCAAGATAATCATCAGCCCCAGCATTTT. As protein: CASSQDNHQPQHF.

The chain joins TRBV5-4 to TRBJ2-1; D unclear. The ends were cut back, 4 bases at V and 6 bases at J, with 8 bases in the middle. This CDR3 is 12 amino acids long. The germline V gene has CDR1 SGHNT and CDR2 YYREEE (reference sequence). This CDR3 reads CASSLPTNEQFF. CDR3 DNA sequence: TGTGCCAGCAGCCTCCCTACCAATGAGCAGTTCTTC.

A single count supports this clone. The rearrangement joins TRBV15 to TRBJ1-3; D gene unclear. Germline lookup yields CDR1 LNHNV and CDR2 YYDKDF (reference sequence). The CDR3 covers 16 residues. V was clipped by 2 bases and J by 0 bases, with 11 bases between them. The CDR3 sequence is CATSRKGRSSGNTIYF. CDR3 sequence (DNA): TGTGCCACCAGCAGAAAAGGACGGAGCTCTGGAAACACCATATATTTT.

V usage is TRBV14 and J usage is TRBJ2-3; D may be TRBD1 (5 bases). The CDR3 is 15 amino acids. V was clipped by 2 bases and J by 4 bases, with 13 bases between them. Germline values: CDR1 SGHDN, CDR2 FVKESK. The CDR3 is CASSQWSGRSDTQYF. The CDR3 DNA reads TGTGCCAGCAGCCAATGGTCAGGGCGATCAGATACGCAGTATTTT.

J is TRBJ1-1 and V is TRBV7-8, with a possible D match to TRBD1 (5 bases). The CDR3 has 15 residues. Trimming stripped 2 bases from V and 1 base from J, with 11 bases between. CDR1 is SGHVS and CDR2 is FQNEAQ in the germline V gene. CDR3 sequence (DNA): TGTGCCAGCAGCTTATTTTCAGGGTCGAACACTGAAGCTTTCTTT. Translating gives CASSLFSGSNTEAFF.

J is TRBJ2-3 and V is TRBV19; TRBD1 matches 7 bases. Losses at the gene ends were 9 bases for V and 4 bases for J; bases not matched to a gene: 16. The CDR3 has 16 residues. Germline CDR1 is LNHDA and CDR2 is SQIVND (reference sequence). CDR3 DNA: TGTGCCAGCCAGGGTCTCCGACAGGGAATTTCAGATACGCAGTATTTT. Its protein product is CASQGLRQGISDTQYF.

The chain links TRBV7-3 to TRBJ2-1; D is perhaps TRBD2 (6 bases). In germline, CDR1 is SGHTA, CDR2 FQGTGA. CDR3 length: 13 residues. V lost 4 bases to trimming and J lost 8 bases, with 12 bases between them. The DNA of the CDR3 is TGTGCCAGCAGCTCTCAGCGGGTCGATGAGCAGTTCTTC. Amino acids: CASSSQRVDEQFF.

V is TRBV4-1 and J is TRBJ1-3, with unresolved D. Per germline, CDR1 MGHRA and CDR2 YSYEKL. The CDR3 has 16 amino acids. Trimming removed 2 bases at V and 2 bases at J, with 13 bases between. Written as DNA, the CDR3 is TGCGCCAGCAGCCAACTCTCGAGGATAACTGGAAACACCATATATTTT. Its translation is CASSQLSRITGNTIYF.

The genes are TRBV7-2 and TRBJ1-1; a weak D match, TRBD1 (6 bases). Trimming removed 5 bases at V and 1 base at J, with 17 bases between. From germline, CDR1 is SGHTA and CDR2 FQGNSA. This CDR3 has 16 residues. The CDR3, as DNA: TGTGCCAGCAGCCCCCTTGGTTTGGGACAGAACACTGAAGCTTTCTTT. Translation: CASSPLGLGQNTEAFF.

This sequence joins TRBV2 and TRBJ2-7; 8 bases line up with TRBD1. Germline CDR1 SNHLY, CDR2 FYNNEI. The CDR3 is 14 residues long. Trimming cost V 6 bases and J 2 bases; bases outside gene matches: 6. As DNA, the CDR3 is TGTGCCAGCAGCGGACAGGGAGGTGCCTACGAGCAGTACTTC. It translates to CASSGQGGAYEQYF.

With regard to this clone: Germline is not matched at one junction end, which may reflect a read error. The V and J genes are TRBV7-7 and TRBJ2-4, with 7 bases identical to TRBD1. Germline V CDR1 and CDR2: SSHAT, FNYEAQ (reference sequence). CDR3 length equals 17 residues. Here the CDR3 DNA reads TGTGCTAGCAGCTTAGGGGTGGCAGGGGGTTCAAAAAACATTCAGTACTTC. Residues: CASSLGVAGGSKNIQYF. Combining the CDR3 with reference TRBV7-7 and TRBJ2-4 gives the whole variable domain GAGVSQSPRYKVTKRGQDVTLRCDPISSHATLYWYQQALGQGPEFLTYFNYEAQPDKSGLPSDRFSAERPEGSISTLTIQRTEQRDSAMYRCASSLGVAGGSKNIQYFGAGTRLSVL.

This clone showed up just once. The chain joins TRBV5-6 to TRBJ1-2; a possible D gene is TRBD1 (5 bases). CDR1 is SGHDT and CDR2 is YYEEEE in the germline V gene. This CDR3 spans 15 amino acids. V dropped 6 bases and J dropped 2 bases, with 17 bases sitting between them. CDR3 DNA sequence: TGTGCCAGCACCCGGGACGGCAGCCCAAACTATGGCTACACCTTC. Amino acid sequence: CASTRDGSPNYGYTF.

The chain is built from TRBV28 and TRBJ1-3; D is ambiguous. V was clipped by 1 base and J by 5 bases, with 6 bases between them. The CDR3 is 13 amino acids. Germline V CDR1 and CDR2: MDHEN, SYDVKM. The CDR3 DNA reads TGTGCCAGCAGTTTATCGGACCGAAACACCATATATTTT. This encodes CASSLSDRNTIYF.

CDR3 bases: TGTGCCAGCAGCGCCGGAAGAGGGAGGAGAAACACCATATATTTT. The encoded protein is CASSAGRGRRNTIYF. V gene TRBV9 combines with J gene TRBJ1-3, with D hard to call. Germline CDR1 reads SGDLS; CDR2 reads YYNGEE. Trimming removed 3 bases at V and 5 bases at J, with 15 bases between. The CDR3 consists of 15 residues.

This clone was found a few times. The rearrangement links TRBV21-1 to TRBJ2-7; no DNA check was done on the table's D call, TRBD2. TRBV21-1 is recorded as a pseudogene. The CDR3 contains 13 residues. The CDR3 bases are TGTGCCTTCGCAAGTCGGGGGACGTACGAGCAGTACTTC. Protein product: CAFASRGTYEQYF.

This clone was detected once. The V call is TRBV2, the J call TRBJ2-2, with D unresolved. CDR3 length equals 13 residues. CDR1 and CDR2 from the germline V gene are SNHLY and FYNNEI. V lost 2 bases and J lost 6, with 7 bases in between. The CDR3 protein is CASSEMGSGELFF. Here the CDR3 DNA reads TGTGCCAGCAGTGAAATGGGTTCCGGGGAGCTGTTTTTT.

The chain uses TRBV27 and TRBJ2-1; weak D call: TRBD1 (5 bases). V was shortened by 1 base and J by 9 bases, with 10 bases between the two germline ends. Germline CDR1 MNHEY, CDR2 SMNVEV (reference sequence). The CDR3 has 13 amino acids. The CDR3 here is CASSLFGRVEQFF. In nucleotides, the CDR3 is TGTGCCAGCAGTTTATTCGGCAGGGTTGAGCAGTTCTTC.

V gene TRBV7-2 combines with J gene TRBJ2-7, with 10 bases lining up with TRBD2. V lost 3 bases to trimming and J lost 4 bases; unmatched junction nucleotides: 6. Germline V gives CDR1 SGHTA, CDR2 FQGNSA. The CDR3 extends over 15 amino acids. The CDR3 region is CASSLTSGPQYEQYF. Here the CDR3 DNA reads TGTGCCAGCAGCTTGACTAGCGGGCCCCAATACGAGCAGTACTTC.

The J gene is TRBJ2-1, the V gene TRBV11-1; 8 bases agree with TRBD2. The V segment lost 1 base and the J segment 0 bases; nucleotides outside the gene matches: 5. Germline CDR1 SGHAT, CDR2 FQDESV (reference sequence). CDR3 size: 17 residues. Here the CDR3 reads CASSLGTSIRSYNEQFF. For the CDR3, the DNA is TGTGCCAGCAGCTTAGGGACTAGCATTCGCTCCTACAATGAGCAGTTCTTC.

The CDR3 loop is CASSLRGRGETEAFF. CDR3 nucleotide sequence: TGTGCCAGCAGCTTGAGAGGCAGGGGTGAAACTGAAGCTTTCTTT. V and J are TRBV7-9 and TRBJ1-1, with TRBD1 as a possible D gene (6 bases). CDR1 and CDR2 from the germline V gene are SEHNR and FQNEAQ (reference sequence). V was trimmed by 3 bases and J by 5 bases, leaving 16 bases between them. The CDR3 has 15 amino acids.

This chain links TRBV4-3 with TRBJ1-2; tentative D call: TRBD1 (5 bases). From germline, CDR1 is LGHNA and CDR2 YSLEER. This CDR3 has 15 amino acids. V was cut by 4 bases and J by 6 bases, with 18 bases left in between. CDR3 nucleotide sequence: TGCGCCAGCAGCCGATTAAACTTAGGGGACGATGGCTACACCTTC. This translates into CASSRLNLGDDGYTF.

The chain combines TRBV5-1 with TRBJ1-2; the D gene is possibly TRBD1 (6 bases). The CDR3 is 14 amino acids. The V end lost 1 base, the J end lost 7 bases, and 14 bases lay between the germline ends. Per germline, CDR1 SGHRS and CDR2 YFSETQ. The chain's CDR3 is CASSLFGTRGGYTF. For the CDR3, the DNA is TGCGCCAGCAGCTTGTTCGGGACACGGGGTGGCTACACCTTC.

This clone has only one observation. The gene calls are TRBV28 and TRBJ2-1; 12 positions agree with TRBD2. CDR1 and CDR2 (germline): MDHEN, SYDVKM. Trimming removed 6 bases from V and 7 bases from J; junction bases left unmatched: 7. This CDR3 contains 15 residues. The CDR3 loop reads CASSLLAGGRNEQFF. CDR3 DNA sequence: TGTGCCAGCAGCCTCCTAGCGGGAGGGAGAAATGAGCAGTTCTTC.

This chain uses TRBV6-6 with TRBJ1-4; D is possibly TRBD1 (6 bases). Trimming left V 6 bases short and J 2 bases short, with 13 bases between. The CDR3 is 15 residues long. In germline, CDR1 is MNHNY, CDR2 SVGAGI (reference sequence). The DNA of the CDR3 is TGTGCCAGCAGCGCCCGGGACACGACTAATGAAAAACTGTTTTTT. Translation: CASSARDTTNEKLFF.

This chain uses TRBV11-1 with TRBJ2-1; 13 bases match TRBD2. V shed 3 bases and J 7 bases; nucleotides not matched to a gene: 3. Per germline, CDR1 SGHAT and CDR2 FQDESV (reference sequence). This CDR3 has 15 residues. The CDR3 DNA reads as TGTGCCAGCAGCTTCGTGGGACTAGCGGGAAATGAGCAGTTCTTC. It codes for CASSFVGLAGNEQFF.